These T cell receptor beta chains were read from a single sample in a study of cytomegalovirus exposure and HLA in healthy donors. Measured with immunoSEQ multiplex PCR; TCRdb has only the in-frame clones, and not every one. The sample includes some 140,000 clones, 80% of them seen just once. Input material: PBMCs. The receptors were gathered from a middle-aged woman in good health and CMV-seropositive. CDR3s include the opening cysteine and the closing phenylalanine or tryptophan. Fields, in order: CDR3 length, D gene, J gene, V gene, clone size, CDR3 protein, CDR3 DNA. D genes are given only for firm matches. Expanded clones get a size class; other rows say once, few or many, or leave the size out.

16,-,TRBJ2-5,TRBV10-2,-,CASSPRGLRYQETQYF,TGCGCCAGCAGTCCCCGGGGACTCCGATACCAAGAGACCCAGTACTTC
14,-,TRBJ1-1,TRBV30,-,CACQDSPGNTEAFF,TGTGCCTGCCAGGACAGCCCAGGGAACACTGAAGCTTTCTTT
13,TRBD2,TRBJ2-1,TRBV7-9,-,CASSMGLVHEQFF,TGTGCCAGCAGCATGGGACTAGTCCATGAGCAGTTCTTC
12,-,TRBJ2-7,TRBV30,-,CAWSVDSYEQYF,TGTGCCTGGAGTGTAGACAGCTACGAGCAGTACTTC
16,-,TRBJ2-1,TRBV13,once,CASSLNGDNSYNEQFF,TGTGCCAGCAGCTTAAATGGCGACAACTCCTACAATGAGCAGTTCTTC
12,-,TRBJ2-5,TRBV9,-,CASSAGEGTQYF,TGTGCCAGCAGCGCAGGCGAAGGGACCCAGTACTTC
15,TRBD1,TRBJ2-7,TRBV28,-,CASIAYRGGSYEQYF,TGTGCCAGCATCGCATACAGGGGCGGATCCTACGAGCAGTACTTC
16,TRBD2,TRBJ2-1,TRBV5-4,-,CASSLVPAGAYNEQFF,TGTGCCAGCAGCTTGGTGCCAGCGGGGGCCTACAATGAGCAGTTCTTC
20,TRBD2,TRBJ2-2,TRBV18,-,CASSPLEYSGSVLNTGELFF,TGTGCCAGCTCACCACTCGAGTATAGCGGGAGTGTCCTGAACACCGGGGAGCTGTTTTTT
16,-,TRBJ2-1,TRBV6-5,-,CASSYSSGGGYNEQFF,TGTGCCAGCAGTTACTCGAGTGGGGGCGGCTACAATGAGCAGTTCTTC